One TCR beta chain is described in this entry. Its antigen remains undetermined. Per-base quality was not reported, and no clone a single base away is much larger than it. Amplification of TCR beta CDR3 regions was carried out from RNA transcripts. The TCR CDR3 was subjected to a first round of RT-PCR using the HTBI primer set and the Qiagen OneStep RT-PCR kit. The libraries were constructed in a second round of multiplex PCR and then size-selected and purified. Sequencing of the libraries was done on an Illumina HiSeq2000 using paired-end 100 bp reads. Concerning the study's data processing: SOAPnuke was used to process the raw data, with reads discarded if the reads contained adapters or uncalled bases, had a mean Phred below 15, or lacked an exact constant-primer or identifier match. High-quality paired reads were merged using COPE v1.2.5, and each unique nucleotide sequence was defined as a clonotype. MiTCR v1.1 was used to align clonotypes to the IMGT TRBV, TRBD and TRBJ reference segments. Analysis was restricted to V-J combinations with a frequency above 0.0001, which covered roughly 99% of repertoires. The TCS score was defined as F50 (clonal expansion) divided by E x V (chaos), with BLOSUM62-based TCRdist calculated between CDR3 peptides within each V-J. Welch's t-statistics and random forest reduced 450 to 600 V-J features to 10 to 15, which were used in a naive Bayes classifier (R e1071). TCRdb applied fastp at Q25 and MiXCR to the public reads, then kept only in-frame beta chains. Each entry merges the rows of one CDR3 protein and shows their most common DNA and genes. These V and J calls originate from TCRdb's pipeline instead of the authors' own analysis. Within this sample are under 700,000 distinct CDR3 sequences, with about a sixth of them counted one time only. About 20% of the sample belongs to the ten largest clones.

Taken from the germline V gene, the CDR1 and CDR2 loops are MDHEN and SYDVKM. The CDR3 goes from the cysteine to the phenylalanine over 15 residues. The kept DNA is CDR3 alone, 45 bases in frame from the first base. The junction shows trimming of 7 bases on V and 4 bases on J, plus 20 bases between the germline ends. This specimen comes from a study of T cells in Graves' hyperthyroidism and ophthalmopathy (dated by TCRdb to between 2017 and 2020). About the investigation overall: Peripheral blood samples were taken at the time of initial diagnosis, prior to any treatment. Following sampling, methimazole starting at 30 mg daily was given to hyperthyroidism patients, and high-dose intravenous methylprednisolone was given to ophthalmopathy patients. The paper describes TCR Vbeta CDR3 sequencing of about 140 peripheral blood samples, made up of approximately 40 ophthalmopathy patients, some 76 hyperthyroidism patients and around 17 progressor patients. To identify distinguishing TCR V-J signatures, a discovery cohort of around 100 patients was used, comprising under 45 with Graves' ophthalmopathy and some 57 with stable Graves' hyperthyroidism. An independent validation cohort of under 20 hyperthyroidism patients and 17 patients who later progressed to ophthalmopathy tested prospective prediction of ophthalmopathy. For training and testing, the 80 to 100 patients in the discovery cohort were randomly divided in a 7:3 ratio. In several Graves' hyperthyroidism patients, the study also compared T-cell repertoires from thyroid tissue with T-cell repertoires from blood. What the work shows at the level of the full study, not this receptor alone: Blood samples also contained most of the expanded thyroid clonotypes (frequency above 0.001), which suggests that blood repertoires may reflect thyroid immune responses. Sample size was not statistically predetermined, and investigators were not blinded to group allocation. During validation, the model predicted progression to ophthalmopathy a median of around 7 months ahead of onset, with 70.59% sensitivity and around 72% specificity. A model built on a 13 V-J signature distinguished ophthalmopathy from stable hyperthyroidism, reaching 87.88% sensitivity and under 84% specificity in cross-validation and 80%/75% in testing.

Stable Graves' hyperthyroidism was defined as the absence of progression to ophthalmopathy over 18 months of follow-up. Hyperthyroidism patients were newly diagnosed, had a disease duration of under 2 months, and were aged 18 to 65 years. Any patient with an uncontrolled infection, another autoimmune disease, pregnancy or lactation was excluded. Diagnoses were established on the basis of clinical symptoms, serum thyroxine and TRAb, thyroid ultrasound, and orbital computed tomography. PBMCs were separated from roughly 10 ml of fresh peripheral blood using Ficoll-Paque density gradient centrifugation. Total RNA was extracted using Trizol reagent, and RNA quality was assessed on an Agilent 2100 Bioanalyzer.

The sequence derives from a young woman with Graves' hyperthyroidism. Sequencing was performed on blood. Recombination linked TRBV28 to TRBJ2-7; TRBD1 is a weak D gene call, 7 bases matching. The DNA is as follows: TGTGCCAGCACCCCGGACCCACAGGGGAGGTACGAGCAGTACTTC. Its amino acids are CASTPDPQGRYEQYF.